The source of this T cell receptor beta chain is a study of blood T cell repertoires in COVID-19. As for the study in general: Samples taken during acute and convalescent COVID-19 were collected in the United States, Italy and Spain. PBMCs, B-cell-depleted T cells, or T cells were the source of the cDNA or gDNA that made up the material.

The CDR3 length is 16 residues. Deletions cut 4 bases from V and 5 bases from J, with 21 bases between. Germline V gene data show CDR1 as LGHNA and CDR2 as YNFKEQ. This clone has only one observation. The table came from immunoSEQ multiplex PCR; TCRdb's copy has only in-frame clones and leaves some out. The sample holds 200,000 to 250,000 clones, about 90% seen once. Those enrolled, adults aged roughly 18 to 95 years, came from roughly 23 US areas. Participant reports of clinical history set cohort assignment. The material sequenced was PBMCs or T cells enriched from blood (not recorded which). The origin of this receptor is a man between 25 and 39 years old who had recovered from COVID-19. The V and J genes are TRBV4-2 and TRBJ2-7; D perhaps matches TRBD1 (6 bases). CDR3 coding DNA: TGTGCCAGCAGCCTAGGAAGCCCCGGGACAAAGGACGAGCAGTACTTC. Its translation is CASSLGSPGTKDEQYF.